The clone carrying this T cell receptor (beta chain) was observed at least ten times. Its specificity is not known. TCRdb recomputed calls from the 5' RACE reads with MiXCR, one row per CDR3 protein. The sample includes a few hundred thousand distinct CDR3 sequences, roughly 10% of them seen just once. These data are taken from a study of CD8 T cells in ankylosing spondylitis. Study-wide findings and caveats: Prior work had noted some motif variants in reactive arthritis blood and synovial fluid.

The sequence was collected from a male donor with ankylosing spondylitis or in good health (not recorded which). The specimen was blood, either unsorted or a sorted T cell fraction (not recorded which).

DNA of the CDR3: TGTGCCAGCAGTTTCAGGAGGACCTATGGCTACACCTTC. It specifies CASSFRRTYGYTF. The J gene is TRBJ1-2, the V gene TRBV12-3 or TRBV12-4; D not resolved. Trimming removed 3 bases at V and 4 bases at J, with 9 bases between. The CDR3 is made up of 13 amino acids.